This entry lists 5 T cell receptor beta chains sequenced from one sample in a study of OX40 agonist ivuxolimab in advanced cancers. Profiling relied on immunoSEQ multiplex PCR, and the TCRdb table lists in-frame clones only, not all of them. The table records around 23,000 clones, about 79% of them present only once. The sequencing used CD4+ or CD8+ T cells sorted from blood, collected in a trial of the OX40 agonist ivuxolimab. The receptors were gathered from an adult with an advanced solid tumor such as melanoma, head and neck, liver or kidney cancer.

The V gene is TRBV5-1, the J gene TRBJ2-1, with D maybe TRBD2 (5 bases). Trimming stripped 3 bases from V and 4 bases from J, with 14 bases between. The germline V gene encodes CDR1 SGHRS and CDR2 YFSETQ. This CDR3 is 15 amino acids long. This chain's CDR3 is CASSWTLSGYNEQFF. Here the CDR3 DNA reads TGCGCCAGCAGCTGGACTCTCTCGGGGTACAATGAGCAGTTCTTC.

This chain joins TRBV18 and TRBJ2-3, with 11 positions matching TRBD1. The germline V gene encodes CDR1 KGHSH and CDR2 LQKENI. The J segment lost 1 base and the V segment lost 3 bases, leaving 3 bases of the junction unmatched. The CDR3 totals 16 residues. The CDR3 sequence: CASSPLGQGGTDTQYF. The CDR3 DNA sequence: TGTGCCAGCTCACCCCTGGGACAGGGGGGCACAGATACGCAGTATTTT.

The CDR3 coding sequence is TGTGCCAGTAGCGTCTCGGAAGAGACCCAGTACTTC. Amino acid sequence: CASSVSEETQYF. V and J are TRBV2 and TRBJ2-5; possible D gene TRBD2, 5 bases. From germline, CDR1 is SNHLY and CDR2 FYNNEI. This CDR3 has 12 amino acids. Trimming took 9 bases from V and 3 from J, leaving 11 bases between them.

This clone was observed once. The chain recombines TRBV28 with TRBJ1-4, with 8 bases fitting TRBD1. This CDR3 comprises 16 residues. V gave up 3 bases and J gave up 0 bases; unmatched junction bases: 3. In germline, CDR1 is MDHEN, CDR2 SYDVKM. CDR3 in DNA: TGTGCCAGCAGTTTCCAGACAGGGGCAACTAATGAAAAACTGTTTTTT. This encodes CASSFQTGATNEKLFF.

The rearrangement joins TRBV2 to TRBJ2-1; D might be TRBD1 (5 bases). The CDR3 covers 16 residues. Per the germline V gene, CDR1 is SNHLY and CDR2 is FYNNEI. V was pared by 5 bases and J by 0 bases, with 14 bases between. The CDR3 loop is CASSLWTRSSYNEQFF. CDR3 coding DNA: TGTGCCAGCAGTCTCTGGACAAGGAGCTCCTACAATGAGCAGTTCTTC.